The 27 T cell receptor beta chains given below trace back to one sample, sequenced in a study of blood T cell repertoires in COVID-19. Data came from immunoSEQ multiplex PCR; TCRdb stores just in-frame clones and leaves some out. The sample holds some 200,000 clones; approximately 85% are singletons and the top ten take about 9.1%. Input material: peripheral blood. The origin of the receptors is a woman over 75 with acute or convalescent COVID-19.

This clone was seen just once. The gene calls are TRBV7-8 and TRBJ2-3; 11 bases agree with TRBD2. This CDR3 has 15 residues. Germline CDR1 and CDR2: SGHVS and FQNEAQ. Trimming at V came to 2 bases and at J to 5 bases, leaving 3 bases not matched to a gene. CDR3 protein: CASSLRLAGGDTQYF. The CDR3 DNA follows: TGTGCCAGCAGCTTAAGGCTAGCGGGAGGAGATACGCAGTATTTT.

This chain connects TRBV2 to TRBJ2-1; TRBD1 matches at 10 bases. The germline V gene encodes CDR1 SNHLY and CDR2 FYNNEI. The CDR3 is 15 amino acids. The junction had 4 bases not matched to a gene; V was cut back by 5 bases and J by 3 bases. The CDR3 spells CASSRQGAVYNEQFF. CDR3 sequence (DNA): TGTGCCAGCAGTCGACAGGGGGCGGTCTACAATGAGCAGTTCTTC.

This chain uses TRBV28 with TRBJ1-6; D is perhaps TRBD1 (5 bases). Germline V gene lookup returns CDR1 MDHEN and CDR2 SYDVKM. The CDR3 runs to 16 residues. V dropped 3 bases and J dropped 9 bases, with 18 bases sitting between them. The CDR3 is CASSFGRTNRGSPLHF. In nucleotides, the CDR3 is TGTGCCAGCAGTTTCGGCAGGACAAACCGAGGTTCACCCCTCCACTTT.

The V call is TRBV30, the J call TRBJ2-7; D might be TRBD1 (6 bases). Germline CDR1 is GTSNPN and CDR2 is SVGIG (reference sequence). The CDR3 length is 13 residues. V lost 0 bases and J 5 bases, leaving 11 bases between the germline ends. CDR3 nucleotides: TGTGCCTGGAGTGTAGTCAGGGGCAACGAGCAGTACTTC. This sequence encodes CAWSVVRGNEQYF.

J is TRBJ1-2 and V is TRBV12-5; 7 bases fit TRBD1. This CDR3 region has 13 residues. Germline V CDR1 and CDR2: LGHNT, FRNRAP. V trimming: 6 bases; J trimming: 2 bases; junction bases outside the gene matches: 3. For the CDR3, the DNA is TGTGCTAGTGGCCCGACAGGGAACTATGGCTACACCTTC. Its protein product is CASGPTGNYGYTF.

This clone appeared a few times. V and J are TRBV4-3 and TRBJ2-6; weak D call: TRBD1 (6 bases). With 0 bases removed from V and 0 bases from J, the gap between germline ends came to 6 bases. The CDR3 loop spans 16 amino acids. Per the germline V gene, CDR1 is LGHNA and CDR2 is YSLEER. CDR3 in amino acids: CASSQDRGSGANVLTF. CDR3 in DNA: TGCGCCAGCAGCCAAGACAGGGGCTCTGGGGCCAACGTCCTGACTTTC.

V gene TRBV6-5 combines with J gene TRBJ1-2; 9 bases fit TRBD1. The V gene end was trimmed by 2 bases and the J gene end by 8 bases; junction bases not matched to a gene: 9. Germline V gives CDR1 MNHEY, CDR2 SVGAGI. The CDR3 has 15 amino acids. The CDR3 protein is CASSYTDRGTGGYTF. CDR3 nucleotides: TGTGCCAGCAGTTACACGGACAGGGGCACGGGAGGCTACACCTTC.

The CDR3 sequence: CASGLRLPRGDYEQYF. Written as DNA, the CDR3 is TGTGCTAGTGGTTTGCGCCTTCCCCGCGGGGACTACGAGCAGTACTTC. The chain joins TRBV12-5 to TRBJ2-7, with TRBD2 as a possible D gene (6 bases). The CDR3 runs to 16 residues. The ends were cut back, 2 bases at V and 3 bases at J, with 17 bases in the middle. Looked up from germline, CDR1 is LGHNT and CDR2 is FRNRAP.

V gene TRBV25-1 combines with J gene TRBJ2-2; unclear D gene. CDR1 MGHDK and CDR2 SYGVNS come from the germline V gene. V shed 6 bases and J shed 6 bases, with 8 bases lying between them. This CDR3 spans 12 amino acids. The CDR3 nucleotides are TGTGCCAGCAGGTATTCCTCCGGGGAGCTGTTTTTT. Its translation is CASRYSSGELFF.

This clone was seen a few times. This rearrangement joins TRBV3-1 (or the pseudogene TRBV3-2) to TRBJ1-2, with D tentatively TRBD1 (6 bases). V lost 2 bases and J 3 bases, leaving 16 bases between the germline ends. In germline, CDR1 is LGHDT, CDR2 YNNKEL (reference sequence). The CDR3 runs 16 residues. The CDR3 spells CASSQRGGGLDYGYTF. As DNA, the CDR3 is TGTGCCAGCAGCCAAAGGGGAGGGGGGCTGGACTATGGCTACACCTTC.

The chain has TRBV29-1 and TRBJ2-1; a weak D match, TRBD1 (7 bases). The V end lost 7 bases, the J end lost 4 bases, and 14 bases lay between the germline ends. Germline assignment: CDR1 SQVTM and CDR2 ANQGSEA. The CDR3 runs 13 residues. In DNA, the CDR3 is TGCAGCGGGGGGGACAGCCGGTACAATGAGCAGTTCTTC. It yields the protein CSGGDSRYNEQFF.

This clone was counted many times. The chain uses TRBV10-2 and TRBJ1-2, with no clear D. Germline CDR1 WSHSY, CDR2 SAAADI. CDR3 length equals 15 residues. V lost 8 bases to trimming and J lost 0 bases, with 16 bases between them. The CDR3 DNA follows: TGCGCCAGCCTGGGTTATCGACGGGCTAACTATGGCTACACCTTC. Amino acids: CASLGYRRANYGYTF.

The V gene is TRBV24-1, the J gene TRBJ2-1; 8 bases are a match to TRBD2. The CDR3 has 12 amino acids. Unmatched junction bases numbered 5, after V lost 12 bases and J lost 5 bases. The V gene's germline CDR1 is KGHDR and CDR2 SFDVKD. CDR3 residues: CASGGENNEQFF. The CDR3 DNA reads TGTGCCTCCGGGGGGGAGAACAATGAGCAGTTCTTC.

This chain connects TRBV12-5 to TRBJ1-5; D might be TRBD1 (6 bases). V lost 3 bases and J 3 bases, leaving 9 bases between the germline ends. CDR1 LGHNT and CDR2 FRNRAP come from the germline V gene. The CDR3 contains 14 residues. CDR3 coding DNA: TGTGCTAGTGGTTTTACAGGGTTCAATCAGCCCCAGCATTTT. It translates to CASGFTGFNQPQHF.

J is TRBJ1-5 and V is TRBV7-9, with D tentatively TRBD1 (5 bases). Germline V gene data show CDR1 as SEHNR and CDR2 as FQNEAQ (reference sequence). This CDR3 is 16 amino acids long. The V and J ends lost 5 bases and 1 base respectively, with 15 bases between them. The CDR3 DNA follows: TGTGCCAGCAGCCCCGGCGGGGCAGGCAGCAATCAGCCCCAGCATTTT. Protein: CASSPGGAGSNQPQHF.

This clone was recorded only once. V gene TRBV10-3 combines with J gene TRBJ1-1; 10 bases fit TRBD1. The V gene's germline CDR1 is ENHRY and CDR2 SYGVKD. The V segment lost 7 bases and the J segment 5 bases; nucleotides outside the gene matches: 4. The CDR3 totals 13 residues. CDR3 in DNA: TGTGCCATCAATAGGGACAGGGGAACTGAAGCTTTCTTT. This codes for CAINRDRGTEAFF.

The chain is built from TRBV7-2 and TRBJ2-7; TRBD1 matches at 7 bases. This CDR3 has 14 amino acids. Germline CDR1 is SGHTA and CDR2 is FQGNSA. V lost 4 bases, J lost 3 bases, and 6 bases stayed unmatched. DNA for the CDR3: TGTGCCAGCAGCTCCGGGACAGAAGTCTACGAGCAGTACTTC. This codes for CASSSGTEVYEQYF.

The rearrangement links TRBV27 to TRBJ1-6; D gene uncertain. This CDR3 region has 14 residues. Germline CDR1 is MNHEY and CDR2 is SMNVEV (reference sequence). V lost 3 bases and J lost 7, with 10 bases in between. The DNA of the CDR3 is TGTGCCAGCAGTTTTCTGCAGTCCAATTCACCCCTCCACTTT. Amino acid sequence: CASSFLQSNSPLHF.

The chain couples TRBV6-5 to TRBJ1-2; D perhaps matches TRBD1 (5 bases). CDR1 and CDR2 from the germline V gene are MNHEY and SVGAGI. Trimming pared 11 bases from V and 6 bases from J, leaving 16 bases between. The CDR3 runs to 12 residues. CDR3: CAGGGTVDGYTF. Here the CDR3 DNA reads TGTGCCGGGGGAGGGACGGTGGATGGCTACACCTTC.

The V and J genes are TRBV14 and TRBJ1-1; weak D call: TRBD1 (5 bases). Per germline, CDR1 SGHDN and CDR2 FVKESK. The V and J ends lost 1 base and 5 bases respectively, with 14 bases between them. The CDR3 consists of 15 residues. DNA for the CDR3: TGTGCCAGCAGCCAAGCAGGGTCCAGGTATACTGAAGCTTTCTTT. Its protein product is CASSQAGSRYTEAFF.

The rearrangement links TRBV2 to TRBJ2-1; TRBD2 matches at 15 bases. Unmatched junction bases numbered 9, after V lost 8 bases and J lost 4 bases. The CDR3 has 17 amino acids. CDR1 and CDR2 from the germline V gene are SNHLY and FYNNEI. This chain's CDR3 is CASRHTGTSGGYNEQFF. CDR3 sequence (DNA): TGTGCCAGCCGCCATACCGGGACTAGCGGGGGGTACAATGAGCAGTTCTTC.

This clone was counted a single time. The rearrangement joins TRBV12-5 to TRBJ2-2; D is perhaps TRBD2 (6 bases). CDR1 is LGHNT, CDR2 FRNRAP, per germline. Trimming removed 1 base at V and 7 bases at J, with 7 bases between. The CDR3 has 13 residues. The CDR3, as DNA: TGTGCTAGTGGTTTGGGCGGGATCGGGGAGCTGTTTTTT. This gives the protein CASGLGGIGELFF.

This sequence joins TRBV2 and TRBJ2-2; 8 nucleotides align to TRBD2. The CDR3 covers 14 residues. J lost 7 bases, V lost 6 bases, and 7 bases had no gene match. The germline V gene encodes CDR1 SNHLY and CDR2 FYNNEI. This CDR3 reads CASRPLGGGGELFF. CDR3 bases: TGTGCCAGCAGACCCCTCGGGGGGGGCGGGGAGCTGTTTTTT.

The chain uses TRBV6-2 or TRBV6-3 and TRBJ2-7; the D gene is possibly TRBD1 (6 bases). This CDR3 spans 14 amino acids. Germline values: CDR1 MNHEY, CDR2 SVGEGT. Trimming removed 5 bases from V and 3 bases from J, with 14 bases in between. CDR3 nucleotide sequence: TGTGCCAGCAGTCTGGGGGCCAGGGTCTACGAGCAGTACTTC. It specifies CASSLGARVYEQYF.

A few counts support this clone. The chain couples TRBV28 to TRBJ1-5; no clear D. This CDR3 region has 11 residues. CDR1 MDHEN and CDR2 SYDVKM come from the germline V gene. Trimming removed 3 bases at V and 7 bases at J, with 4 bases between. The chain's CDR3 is CASSFGQPQHF. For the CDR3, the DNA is TGTGCCAGCAGTTTCGGGCAGCCCCAGCATTTT.

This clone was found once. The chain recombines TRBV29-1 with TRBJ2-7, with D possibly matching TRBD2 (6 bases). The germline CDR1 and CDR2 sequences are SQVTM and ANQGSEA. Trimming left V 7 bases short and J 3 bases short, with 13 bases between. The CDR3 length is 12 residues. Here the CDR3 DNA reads TGCAGCGGTCGGGACTCGGGCTACGAGCAGTACTTC. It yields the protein CSGRDSGYEQYF.

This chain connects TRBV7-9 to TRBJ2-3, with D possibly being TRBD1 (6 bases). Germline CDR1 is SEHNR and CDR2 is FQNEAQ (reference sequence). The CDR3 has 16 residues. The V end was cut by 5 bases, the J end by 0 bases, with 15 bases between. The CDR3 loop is CASSRWTDPSTDTQYF. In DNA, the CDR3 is TGTGCCAGCAGCCGCTGGACAGATCCTAGCACAGATACGCAGTATTTT.